This record looks at one TCR beta chain sequence and its context. Its antigen is unknown. Sequencing was performed with immunoSEQ multiplex PCR; in TCRdb, only in-frame clones are kept and a portion is missing. In the table there are about 100,000 clones, approximately 91% of which are singletons. These data are taken from a study of T cell responses to AZD1222 COVID-19 vaccine. The study's findings and limits: It should be noted that donors were predominantly white British and more often female, and clonal diversity was possibly underestimated.

The trim removed 7 bases at V and 4 bases at J, leaving 3 bases unmatched. This CDR3 has 14 amino acids. CDR1 and CDR2 from the germline V gene are SNHLY and FYNNEI. The origin of this receptor is an adult in good health. The input for sequencing was peripheral blood, taken on day 0 of AZD1222 vaccination. This rearrangement joins TRBV2 to TRBJ1-4, with 10 bases matching TRBD1. DNA for the CDR3: TGTGCCAGCACCAGGGACAGGGGTAATGAAAAACTGTTTTTT. Protein product: CASTRDRGNEKLFF.